The 6 T cell receptor beta chains below come from one sample, sequenced in a study of T-cell reconstitution after alpha-beta-depleted transplantation in children. Preparation of the TCRbeta library involved a method that used unique molecular identifiers. From the PCR reads, TCRdb called clonotypes with MiXCR, one entry per CDR3 protein. The sample lists more than 300,000 distinct CDR3 sequences, 16% seen once, with approximately 38% in the top ten. The sample in question was PBMCs, mostly from graft donor cells, obtained 360 days after TCRalphabeta/CD19-depleted stem cell transplant. The receptors shown here come from a male patient between 2 and 15 years old who had a stem cell transplant for acute lymphoblastic leukemia, so the T cells may come from the graft donor.

This clonotype has a count of ten or more. The chain joins TRBV4-3 to TRBJ1-6, with a weak D call TRBD1 (6 bases). This CDR3 region has 16 residues. Germline CDR1 LGHNA, CDR2 YSLEER. Trimming cost V 0 bases and J 7 bases, with 13 bases left between them. The CDR3 nucleotides are TGCGCCAGCAGCCAAGATTGGGGCAGGGGCAATTCACCCCTCCACTTT. Amino acid sequence: CASSQDWGRGNSPLHF.

The chain couples TRBV11-2 to TRBJ2-2; perhaps TRBD2 as D (6 bases). Trimming took 3 bases from V and 4 from J, leaving 12 bases between them. Germline V gene lookup returns CDR1 SGHAT and CDR2 FQNNGV. The CDR3 runs to 15 residues. The DNA for the CDR3 is TGTGCCAGCAGCTTGTCGGGAGCAGGCACCGGGGAGCTGTTTTTT. Its protein is CASSLSGAGTGELFF.

The CDR3 sequence is CASSLAPTSSTDTQYF. DNA for the CDR3: TGTGCCAGCAGCTTGGCTCCGACTAGCTCCACAGATACGCAGTATTTT. The chain employs TRBV5-5 and TRBJ2-3; 7 bases are shared with TRBD2. The CDR3 consists of 16 residues. Germline CDR1 and CDR2: SGHKS and YYEKEE (reference sequence). The junction had 6 bases not matched to a gene; V was cut back by 0 bases and J by 2 bases.

This chain links TRBV9 with TRBJ2-5; possibly TRBD1 for D (7 bases). CDR3 length equals 15 residues. Germline V gene data show CDR1 as SGDLS and CDR2 as YYNGEE. V lost 0 bases and J 1 base, leaving 10 bases between the germline ends. CDR3 coding DNA: TGTGCCAGCAGCGTAGACAGGGGAGGCCAAGAGACCCAGTACTTC. It encodes CASSVDRGGQETQYF.

This clonotype was seen a few times. J is TRBJ2-1 and V is TRBV5-6; D may be TRBD2 (6 bases). The CDR3 runs to 16 residues. V was pared by 1 base and J by 12 bases, with 23 bases between. Germline CDR1 reads SGHDT; CDR2 reads YYEEEE. The CDR3 DNA follows: TGTGCCAGCAGCTTGCGCGGGACTGGAACGCGGATAGGGCAGTTCTTC. As protein: CASSLRGTGTRIGQFF.

The rearrangement uses TRBV7-2 and TRBJ2-7; D gene ambiguous. The germline CDR1 and CDR2 sequences are SGHTA and FQGNSA. CDR3 size: 16 residues. Trimming took 0 bases from V and 4 from J, leaving 16 bases between them. The CDR3 nucleotides are TGTGCCAGCAGCTTAGCGACCTTTCGGTTTATATACGAGCAGTACTTC. Translation gives CASSLATFRFIYEQYF.